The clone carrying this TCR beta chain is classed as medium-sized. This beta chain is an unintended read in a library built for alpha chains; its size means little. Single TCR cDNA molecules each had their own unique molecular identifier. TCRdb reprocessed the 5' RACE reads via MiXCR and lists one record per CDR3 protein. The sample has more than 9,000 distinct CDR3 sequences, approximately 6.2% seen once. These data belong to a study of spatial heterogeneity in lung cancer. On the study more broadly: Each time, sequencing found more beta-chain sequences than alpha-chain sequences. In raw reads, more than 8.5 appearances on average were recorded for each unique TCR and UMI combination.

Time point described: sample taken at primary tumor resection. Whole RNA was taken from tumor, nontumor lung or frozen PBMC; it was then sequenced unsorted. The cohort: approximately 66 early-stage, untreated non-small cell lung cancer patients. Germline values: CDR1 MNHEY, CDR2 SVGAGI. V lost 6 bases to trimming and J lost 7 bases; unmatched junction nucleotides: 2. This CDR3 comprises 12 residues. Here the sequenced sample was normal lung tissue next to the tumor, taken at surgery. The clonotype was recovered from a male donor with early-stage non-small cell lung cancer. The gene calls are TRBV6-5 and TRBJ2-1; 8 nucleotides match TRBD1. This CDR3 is CASRTGVNEQFF. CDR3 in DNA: TGTGCCAGCAGGACAGGGGTAAATGAGCAGTTCTTC.